This TCR beta chain was identified in a study of cytomegalovirus exposure and HLA in healthy donors. Points from the study as a whole: Accurate prediction of most subjects' HLA-A and HLA-B alleles from TCR beta sequences was reported. Productive rates of about 87% or about 30% were seen for most TCR beta V segments in an earlier analysis. Later, an analysis showed that TCR beta chains associated with HLA were more clonally expanded than others that were equally common.

To note about this clone: Its specificity is unknown.

The study ran its PCR with 60 Vbeta and 13 Jbeta primers. Measured with immunoSEQ multiplex PCR; TCRdb has only the in-frame clones, and not every one. The sample lists under 200,000 clones, over 75% seen once, with around 0.46% in the top ten. J lost 3 bases, V lost 0 bases, and 11 bases had no gene match. Germline loops: CDR1 LGHNA, CDR2 YSLEER. CDR3 length: 18 amino acids. Specimen: PBMCs. The V gene is TRBV4-3, the J gene TRBJ2-3, with 8 bases identical to TRBD2. The origin of this receptor is a woman aged 50 to 60 in good health and CMV-seronegative. CDR3 nucleotides: TGCGCCAGCAGCCAAGAAGTCGCCGGGGGGGCCCCGACAGATACGCAGTATTTT. It specifies CASSQEVAGGAPTDTQYF.